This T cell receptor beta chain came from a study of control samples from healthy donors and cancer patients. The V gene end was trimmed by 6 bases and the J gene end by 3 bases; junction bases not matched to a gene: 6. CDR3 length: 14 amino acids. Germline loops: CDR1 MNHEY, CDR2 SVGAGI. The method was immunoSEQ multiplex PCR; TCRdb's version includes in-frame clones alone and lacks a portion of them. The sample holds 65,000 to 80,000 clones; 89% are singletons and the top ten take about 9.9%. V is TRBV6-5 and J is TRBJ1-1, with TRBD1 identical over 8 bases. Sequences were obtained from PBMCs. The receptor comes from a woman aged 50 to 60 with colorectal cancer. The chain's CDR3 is CASRKDRADTEAFF. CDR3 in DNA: TGTGCCAGCAGAAAGGACAGGGCCGACACTGAAGCTTTCTTT.